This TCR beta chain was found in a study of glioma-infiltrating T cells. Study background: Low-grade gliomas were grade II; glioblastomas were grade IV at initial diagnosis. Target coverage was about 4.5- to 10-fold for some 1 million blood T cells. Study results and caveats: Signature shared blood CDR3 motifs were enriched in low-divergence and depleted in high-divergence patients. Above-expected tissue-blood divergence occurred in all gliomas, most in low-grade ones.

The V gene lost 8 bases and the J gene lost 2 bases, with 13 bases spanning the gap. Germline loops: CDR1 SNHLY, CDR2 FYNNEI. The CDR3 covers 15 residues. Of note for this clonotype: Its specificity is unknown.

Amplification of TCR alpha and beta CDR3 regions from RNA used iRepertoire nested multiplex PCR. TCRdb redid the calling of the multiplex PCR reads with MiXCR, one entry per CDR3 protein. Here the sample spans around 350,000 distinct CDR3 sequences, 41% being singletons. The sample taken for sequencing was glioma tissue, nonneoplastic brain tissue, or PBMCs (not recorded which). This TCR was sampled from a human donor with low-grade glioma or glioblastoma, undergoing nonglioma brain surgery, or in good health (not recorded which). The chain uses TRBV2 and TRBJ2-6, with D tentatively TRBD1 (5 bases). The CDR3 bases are TGTGCCAGCGTAGGGGTGATGGCTGGGGCCAACGTCCTGACTTTC. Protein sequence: CASVGVMAGANVLTF.